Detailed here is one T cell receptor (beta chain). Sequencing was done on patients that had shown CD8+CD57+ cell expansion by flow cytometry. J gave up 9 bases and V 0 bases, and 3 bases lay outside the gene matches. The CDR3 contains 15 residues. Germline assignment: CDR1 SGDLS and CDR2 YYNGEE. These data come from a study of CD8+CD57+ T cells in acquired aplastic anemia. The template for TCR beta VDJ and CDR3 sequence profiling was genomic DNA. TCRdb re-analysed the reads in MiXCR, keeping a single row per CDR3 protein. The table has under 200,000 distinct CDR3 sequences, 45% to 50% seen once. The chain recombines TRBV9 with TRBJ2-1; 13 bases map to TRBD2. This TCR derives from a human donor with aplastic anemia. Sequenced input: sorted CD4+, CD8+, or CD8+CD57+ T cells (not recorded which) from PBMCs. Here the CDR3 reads CASSVGGTSGAEQFF. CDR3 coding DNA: TGTGCCAGCAGCGTAGGTGGGACTAGCGGGGCTGAGCAGTTCTTC.